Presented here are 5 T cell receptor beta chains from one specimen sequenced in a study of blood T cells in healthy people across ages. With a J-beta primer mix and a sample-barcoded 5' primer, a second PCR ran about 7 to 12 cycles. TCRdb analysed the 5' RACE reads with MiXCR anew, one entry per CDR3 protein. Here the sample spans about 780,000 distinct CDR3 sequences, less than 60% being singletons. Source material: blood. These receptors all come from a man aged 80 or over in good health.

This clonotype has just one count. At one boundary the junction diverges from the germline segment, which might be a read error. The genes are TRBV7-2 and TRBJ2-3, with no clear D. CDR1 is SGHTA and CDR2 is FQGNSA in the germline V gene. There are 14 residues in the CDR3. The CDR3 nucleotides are TGTGCCAACAGCTTGTCCGGACCCACAGATACGCAGTATTTT. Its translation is CANSLSGPTDTQYF.

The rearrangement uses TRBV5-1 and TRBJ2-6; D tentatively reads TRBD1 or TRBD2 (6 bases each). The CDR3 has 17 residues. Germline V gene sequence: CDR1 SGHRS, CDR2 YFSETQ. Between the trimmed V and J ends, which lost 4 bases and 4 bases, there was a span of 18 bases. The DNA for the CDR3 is TGCGCCAGCAGCCCTAGTTCGGGGGCGCGGGGGGCCAACGTCCTGACTTTC. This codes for CASSPSSGARGANVLTF. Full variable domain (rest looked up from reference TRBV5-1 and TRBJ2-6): KAGVTQTPRYLIKTRGQQVTLSCSPISGHRSVSWYQQTPGQGLQFLFEYFSETQRNKGNFPGRFSGRQFSNSRSEMNVSTLELGDSALYLCASSPSSGARGANVLTFGAGSRLTVL.

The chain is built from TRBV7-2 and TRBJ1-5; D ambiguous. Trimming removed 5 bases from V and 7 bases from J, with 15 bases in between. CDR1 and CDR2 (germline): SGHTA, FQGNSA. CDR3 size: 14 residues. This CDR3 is CASSEGPGIQPQHF. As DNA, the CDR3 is TGTGCCAGCAGCGAGGGCCCGGGGATCCAGCCCCAGCATTTT.

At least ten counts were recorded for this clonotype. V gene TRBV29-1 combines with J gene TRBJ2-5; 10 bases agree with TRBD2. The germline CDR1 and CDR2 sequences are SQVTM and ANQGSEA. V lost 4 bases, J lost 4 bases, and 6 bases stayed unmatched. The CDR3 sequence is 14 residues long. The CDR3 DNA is TGCAGCGTTGCTGCTAGCGGGAGTCGAGAGACCCAGTACTTC. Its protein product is CSVAASGSRETQYF.

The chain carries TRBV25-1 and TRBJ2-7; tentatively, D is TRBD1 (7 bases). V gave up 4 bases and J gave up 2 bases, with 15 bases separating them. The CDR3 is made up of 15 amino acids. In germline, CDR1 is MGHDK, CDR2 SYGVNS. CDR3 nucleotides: TGTGCCAGCAGTGCACAGGGGCGGGGAGCCTACGAGCAGTACTTC. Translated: CASSAQGRGAYEQYF.